This TCR beta chain was sequenced in a study of control samples from healthy donors and cancer patients. This CDR3 comprises 13 residues. Between the trimmed V and J ends, which lost 6 bases and 5 bases, there was a span of 10 bases. Germline V gene data show CDR1 as ENHRY and CDR2 as SYGVKD. TCRdb keeps only in-frame clones here, not all; method: immunoSEQ multiplex PCR. The repertoire holds about 150,000 clones, with roughly 94% as singletons. This receptor was obtained from a man in his sixties with colorectal cancer. Sequences were obtained from PBMCs. This chain joins TRBV10-3 and TRBJ1-4, with a tentative D call TRBD1 (6 bases). Here the CDR3 DNA reads TGTGCCATCAGCACAGGGTCGAATGAAAAACTGTTTTTT. As protein: CAISTGSNEKLFF.